What follows are 24 T cell receptor beta chains derived from one specimen sequenced in a study of human T cells and chemical hapten exposure. TCRdb recomputed calls from the RACE reads with MiXCR, one row per CDR3 protein. The table includes around 300,000 distinct CDR3 sequences, 6% to 8.5% detected once. Time point specified: patch test 1, 2 weeks after DPC sensitization. Treatment defined: therapeutic diphenylcyclopropenone sensitization with weekly scalp DPC. This sample comprised whole blood, obtained in connection with sensitization to the hapten diphenylcyclopropenone (DPC). These receptors were obtained from a woman aged 18-29 years with alopecia areata. Some clones in this sample may be carry-over from other donors' samples.

The V gene is TRBV7-9, the J gene TRBJ2-2, with unresolved D. This CDR3 spans 16 amino acids. Germline V gene lookup returns CDR1 SEHNR and CDR2 FQNEAQ (reference sequence). V lost 3 bases, J lost 4 bases, and 15 bases lay in between. The CDR3 coding sequence is TGTGCCAGCAGCTTCAACAGACTCTTGGGCACCGGGGAGCTGTTTTTT. This gives the protein CASSFNRLLGTGELFF.

This clonotype occurred a few times. This chain joins TRBV5-1 and TRBJ2-7; 8 bases align to TRBD2. This CDR3 spans 16 amino acids. Trimming took 4 bases from V and 3 from J; bases not matched to a gene: 12. Germline lookup yields CDR1 SGHRS and CDR2 YFSETQ. This CDR3 is CASSAGGVGPVYEQYF. The DNA of the CDR3 is TGCGCCAGCAGCGCGGGGGGCGTCGGCCCGGTCTACGAGCAGTACTTC.

J is TRBJ2-5 and V is TRBV7-8; 10 positions agree with TRBD2. The ends lost 5 bases at V and 5 bases at J; junction bases unmatched: 8. Germline V CDR1 and CDR2: SGHVS, FQNEAQ. The length of the CDR3 is 15 residues. The chain's CDR3 is CASSQGLAFGETQYF. CDR3 bases: TGTGCCAGCAGCCAGGGACTAGCGTTTGGCGAGACCCAGTACTTC. The whole variable domain, remainder taken from reference TRBV7-8 and TRBJ2-5, is GAGVSQSPRYKVAKRGQDVALRCDPISGHVSLFWYQQALGQGPEFLTYFQNEAQLDKSGLPSDRFFAERPEGSVSTLKIQRTQQEDSAVYLCASSQGLAFGETQYFGPGTRLLVL.

This sequence joins TRBV12-3 or TRBV12-4 and TRBJ1-2, with D maybe TRBD1 (6 bases). The CDR3 spans 12 residues. Trimming left V 6 bases short and J 3 bases short, with 8 bases between. CDR3 in amino acids: CASSNRDYGYTF. The CDR3 bases are TGTGCCAGCAGCAACAGGGACTATGGCTACACCTTC.

This sequence joins TRBV11-2 and TRBJ2-1; 7 nucleotides agree with TRBD1. The CDR3 runs 16 residues. Germline V gene sequence: CDR1 SGHAT, CDR2 FQNNGV. The V gene end was trimmed by 4 bases and the J gene end by 0 bases; junction bases not matched to a gene: 6. CDR3 nucleotide sequence: TGTGCCAGCAGCTCCCGGGACAGCGGCTCCTACAATGAGCAGTTCTTC. Translated, it gives CASSSRDSGSYNEQFF.

This sequence joins TRBV27 and TRBJ1-1; D is perhaps TRBD1 (6 bases). With 7 bases removed from V and 6 bases from J, the gap between germline ends came to 24 bases. Germline CDR1 reads MNHEY; CDR2 reads SMNVEV (reference sequence). The CDR3 runs 16 residues. Written as DNA, the CDR3 is TGTGCCAGCACCGAAAAGGGGGGGTCCCTGAGGGCTGAAGCTTTCTTT. Protein sequence: CASTEKGGSLRAEAFF.

This chain joins TRBV4-3 and TRBJ1-1, with D unresolved. The CDR3 length is 13 residues. Germline lookup yields CDR1 LGHNA and CDR2 YSLEER. The ends were cut back, 2 bases at V and 7 bases at J, with 11 bases in the middle. As DNA, the CDR3 is TGCGCCAGCAGCCAAAACATGGGGAATGAAGCTTTCTTT. Residues: CASSQNMGNEAFF.

This clonotype was observed many times. The chain uses TRBV20-1 and TRBJ2-1; possible D gene TRBD2, 7 bases. V lost 6 bases and J lost 4, with 22 bases in between. The CDR3 covers 16 residues. Germline values: CDR1 DFQATT, CDR2 SNEGSKA (reference sequence). Written as DNA, the CDR3 is TGCAGTGCCCTGCGGAGAGGGGGGGCGTTTTACAATGAGCAGTTCTTC. This encodes CSALRRGGAFYNEQFF.

This chain joins TRBV6-1 and TRBJ2-3, with D tentatively TRBD1 (6 bases). The V gene's germline CDR1 is MNHNS and CDR2 SASEGT. V lost 7 bases to trimming and J lost 2 bases, with 16 bases between them. The CDR3 runs to 15 residues. CDR3 loop: CASISPGQYTDTQYF. For the CDR3, the DNA is TGTGCCAGCATTTCCCCGGGACAATACACAGATACGCAGTATTTT.

The sample holds a few counts of this clonotype. The V call is TRBV20-1, the J call TRBJ2-1; the match to TRBD2 covers 11 bases. Germline values: CDR1 DFQATT, CDR2 SNEGSKA (reference sequence). This CDR3 contains 18 residues. The ends lost 0 bases at V and 5 bases at J; junction bases unmatched: 12. DNA for the CDR3: TGCAGTGCTAGAGATAACCTAGCGGGGGGCCGGAGGGACAATGAGCAGTTCTTC. Translation gives CSARDNLAGGRRDNEQFF.

The J gene is TRBJ2-7, the V gene TRBV7-9, with D possibly matching TRBD1 (5 bases). The CDR3 contains 14 residues. CDR1 is SEHNR and CDR2 is FQNEAQ in the germline V gene (reference sequence). V lost 5 bases, J lost 5 bases, and 16 bases lay in between. This chain's CDR3 is CASSSAGYFNEQYF. Written as DNA, the CDR3 is TGTGCCAGCAGCAGCGCAGGGTATTTCAACGAGCAGTACTTC.

This clonotype has a handful of counts. The V gene is TRBV20-1, the J gene TRBJ1-1, with TRBD1 identical over 7 bases. J gave up 8 bases and V 5 bases, and 14 bases lay outside the gene matches. From germline, CDR1 is DFQATT and CDR2 SNEGSKA (reference sequence). The CDR3 is 14 amino acids. CDR3 residues: CSASQGGGWEEAFF. The CDR3 nucleotides read TGCAGTGCTTCCCAGGGGGGCGGATGGGAGGAAGCTTTCTTT.

The table lists this clonotype with many counts. V gene TRBV28 combines with J gene TRBJ2-1; 8 nucleotides align to TRBD2. The CDR3 is made up of 16 amino acids. From germline, CDR1 is MDHEN and CDR2 SYDVKM. V trimming: 3 bases; J trimming: 3 bases; junction bases outside the gene matches: 7. CDR3 coding DNA: TGTGCCAGCAGTTTTCGTTTAAGCGGGGGCTACAATGAGCAGTTCTTC. It translates to CASSFRLSGGYNEQFF.

This clonotype was observed a handful of times. V gene TRBV18 combines with J gene TRBJ1-1; D uncertain. Germline-derived CDR1 and CDR2 are KGHSH and LQKENI. The V end was cut by 2 bases, the J end by 2 bases, with 24 bases between. This CDR3 contains 19 residues. The DNA of the CDR3 is TGTGCCAGCTCACCAAGGTTAGGATCGGTTGGCGGACCAAACACTGAAGCTTTCTTT. Amino acid sequence: CASSPRLGSVGGPNTEAFF. The full variable domain, rest sourced from reference TRBV18 and TRBJ1-1, is NAGVMQNPRHLVRRRGQEARLRCSPMKGHSHVYWYRQLPEEGLKFMVYLQKENIIDESGMPKERFSAEFPKEGPSILRIQQVVRGDSAAYFCASSPRLGSVGGPNTEAFFGQGTRLTVV.

This clonotype was recorded many times. The chain joins TRBV20-1 to TRBJ2-3; 14 nucleotides line up with TRBD2. The CDR3 is made up of 16 amino acids. V shed 4 bases, J shed 2 bases, and the junction held 5 bases outside the gene matches. Germline V gene sequence: CDR1 DFQATT, CDR2 SNEGSKA (reference sequence). The CDR3 nucleotides are TGCAGTGCTACAGGACTAGCGGGGGGCCCCACAGATACGCAGTATTTT. It encodes CSATGLAGGPTDTQYF.

The table lists this clonotype with a few counts. The rearrangement uses TRBV29-1 and TRBJ2-7; D gene unclear. Germline assignment: CDR1 SQVTM and CDR2 ANQGSEA. Deletions cut 2 bases from V and 9 bases from J, with 11 bases between. The CDR3 consists of 11 residues. The CDR3 sequence: CSVEIFRGQYF. The CDR3 DNA reads as TGCAGCGTTGAAATTTTCCGAGGGCAGTACTTC.

The rearrangement joins TRBV20-1 to TRBJ2-3, with 7 bases aligning to TRBD1. Trimming cost V 6 bases and J 2 bases; bases outside gene matches: 8. This CDR3 spans 14 amino acids. Germline V lookup: CDR1 DFQATT, CDR2 SNEGSKA (reference sequence). The CDR3 region has the DNA TGCAGTGCCGACTCGGGACAGCCCACAGATACGCAGTATTTT. This gives the protein CSADSGQPTDTQYF.

This clonotype occurred a few times. The V and J genes are TRBV5-5 and TRBJ1-2; TRBD1 matches 7 bases. This CDR3 spans 15 amino acids. Germline V gene lookup returns CDR1 SGHKS and CDR2 YYEKEE (reference sequence). Trimming took 0 bases from V and 0 from J; bases not matched to a gene: 2. The CDR3 spells CASSLGQGPNYGYTF. The DNA of the CDR3 is TGTGCCAGCAGCTTGGGACAGGGCCCTAACTATGGCTACACCTTC.

This clonotype was seen a handful of times. The rearrangement links TRBV7-2 to TRBJ2-3, with 9 nucleotides matching TRBD1. CDR1 SGHTA and CDR2 FQGNSA come from the germline V gene. CDR3 size: 16 residues. V lost 3 bases to trimming and J lost 0 bases; unmatched junction nucleotides: 4. This CDR3 is CASSLRTGASTDTQYF. The CDR3 DNA reads as TGTGCCAGCAGCTTGAGGACAGGGGCTAGCACAGATACGCAGTATTTT.

This clonotype occurred many times. This chain uses TRBV7-6 with TRBJ2-7; a weak D match, TRBD2 (5 bases). CDR3 length: 16 residues. CDR1 and CDR2 (germline): SGHVS, FNYEAQ. Trimming removed 5 bases at V and 0 bases at J, with 17 bases between. CDR3 coding DNA: TGTGCCAGCAGCCCCGAACCCACCACTAGCTCCTACGAGCAGTACTTC. Amino acid sequence: CASSPEPTTSSYEQYF.

This clonotype was seen a few times. This chain uses TRBV29-1 with TRBJ2-2; D gene unclear. CDR1 is SQVTM and CDR2 is ANQGSEA in the germline V gene. The CDR3 covers 11 residues. The V end was cut by 3 bases, the J end by 1 base, with 0 bases between. The DNA of the CDR3 is TGCAGCGTTGAGAACACCGGGGAGCTGTTTTTT. This translates into CSVENTGELFF.

The V and J genes are TRBV25-1 and TRBJ1-6; D possibly corresponds to TRBD1 (5 bases). Germline lookup yields CDR1 MGHDK and CDR2 SYGVNS. V lost 6 bases to trimming and J lost 7 bases, with 16 bases between them. The CDR3 is made up of 15 amino acids. CDR3 loop: CASRFGGTGNSPLHF. In nucleotides, the CDR3 is TGTGCCAGCAGGTTCGGGGGGACTGGCAATTCACCCCTCCACTTT. The full variable domain, with the rest looked up from reference TRBV25-1 and TRBJ1-6, is EADIYQTPRYLVIGTGKKITLECSQTMGHDKMYWYQQDPGMELHLIHYSYGVNSTEKGDLSSESTVSRIRTEHFPLTLESARPSHTSQYLCASRFGGTGNSPLHFGNGTRLTVT.

This clonotype was observed a few times. V and J are TRBV2 and TRBJ2-5; D unresolved. The germline CDR1 and CDR2 sequences are SNHLY and FYNNEI. The CDR3 is 14 residues long. Trimming left V 4 bases short and J 2 bases short, with 11 bases between. CDR3 amino acids: CASSVSPTQETQYF. In nucleotides, the CDR3 is TGTGCCAGCAGTGTGAGCCCTACTCAAGAGACCCAGTACTTC.

The sample holds a few counts of this clonotype. The genes are TRBV10-3 and TRBJ1-5; no reliable D call. Germline V CDR1 and CDR2: ENHRY, SYGVKD. Between the trimmed V and J ends, which lost 4 bases and 3 bases, there was a span of 7 bases. This CDR3 comprises 13 residues. The CDR3 spells CAISGNFNQPQHF. Written as DNA, the CDR3 is TGTGCCATCAGTGGGAACTTCAATCAGCCCCAGCATTTT.